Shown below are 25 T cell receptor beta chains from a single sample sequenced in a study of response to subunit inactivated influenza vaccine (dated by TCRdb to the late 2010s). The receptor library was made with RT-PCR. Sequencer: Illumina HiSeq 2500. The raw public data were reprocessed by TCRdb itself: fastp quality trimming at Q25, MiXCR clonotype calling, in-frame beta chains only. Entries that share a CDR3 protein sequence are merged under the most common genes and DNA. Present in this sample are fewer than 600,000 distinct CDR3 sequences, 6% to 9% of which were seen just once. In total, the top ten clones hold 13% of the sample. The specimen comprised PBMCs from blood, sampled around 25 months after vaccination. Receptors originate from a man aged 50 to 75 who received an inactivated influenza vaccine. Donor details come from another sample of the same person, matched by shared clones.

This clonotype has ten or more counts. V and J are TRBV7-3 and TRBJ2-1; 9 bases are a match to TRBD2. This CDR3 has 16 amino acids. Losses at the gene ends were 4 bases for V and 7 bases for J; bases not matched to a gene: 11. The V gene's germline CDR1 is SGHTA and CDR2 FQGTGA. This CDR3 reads CASSSLRPGLANEQFF. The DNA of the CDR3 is TGTGCCAGCAGCTCTCTCCGCCCGGGACTAGCAAATGAGCAGTTCTTC.

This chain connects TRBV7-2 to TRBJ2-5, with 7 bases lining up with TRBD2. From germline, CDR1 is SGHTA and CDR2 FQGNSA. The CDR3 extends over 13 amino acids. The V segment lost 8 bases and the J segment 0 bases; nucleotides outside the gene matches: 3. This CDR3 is CASGGSYQETQYF. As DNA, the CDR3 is TGTGCCAGCGGCGGGAGCTACCAAGAGACCCAGTACTTC.

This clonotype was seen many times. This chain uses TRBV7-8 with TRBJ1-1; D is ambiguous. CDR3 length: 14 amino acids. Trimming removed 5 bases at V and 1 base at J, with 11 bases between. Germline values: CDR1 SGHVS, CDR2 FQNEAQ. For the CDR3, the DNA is TGTGCCAGCAGCGTTAGAAGGGCGAACACTGAAGCTTTCTTT. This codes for CASSVRRANTEAFF. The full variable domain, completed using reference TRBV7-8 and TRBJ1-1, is GAGVSQSPRYKVAKRGQDVALRCDPISGHVSLFWYQQALGQGPEFLTYFQNEAQLDKSGLPSDRFFAERPEGSVSTLKIQRTQQEDSAVYLCASSVRRANTEAFFGQGTRLTVV.

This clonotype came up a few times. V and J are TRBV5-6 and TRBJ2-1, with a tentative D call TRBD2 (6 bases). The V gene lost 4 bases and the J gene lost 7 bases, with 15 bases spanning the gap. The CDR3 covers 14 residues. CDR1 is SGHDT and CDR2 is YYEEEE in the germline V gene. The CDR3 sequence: CASSTQLLANEQFF. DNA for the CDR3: TGTGCCAGCAGCACCCAACTCCTAGCGAATGAGCAGTTCTTC. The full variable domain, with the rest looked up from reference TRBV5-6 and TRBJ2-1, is DAGVTQSPTHLIKTRGQQVTLRCSPKSGHDTVSWYQQALGQGPQFIFQYYEEEERQRGNFPDRFSGHQFPNYSSELNVNALLLGDSALYLCASSTQLLANEQFFGPGTRLTVL.

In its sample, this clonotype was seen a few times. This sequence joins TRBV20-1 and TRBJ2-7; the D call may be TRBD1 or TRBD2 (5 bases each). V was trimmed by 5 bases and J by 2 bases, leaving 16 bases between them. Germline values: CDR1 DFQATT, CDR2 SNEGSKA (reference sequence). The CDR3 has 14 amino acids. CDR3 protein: CSASRGTDPYEQYF. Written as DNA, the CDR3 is TGCAGTGCTTCCCGTGGGACCGACCCCTACGAGCAGTACTTC.

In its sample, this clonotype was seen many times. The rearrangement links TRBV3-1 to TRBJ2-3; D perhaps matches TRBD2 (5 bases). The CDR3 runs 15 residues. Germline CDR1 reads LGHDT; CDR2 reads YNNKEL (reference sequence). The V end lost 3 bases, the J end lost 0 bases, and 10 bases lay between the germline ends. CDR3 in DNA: TGTGCCAGCAGCCAGGAGGCCGGTAGCACAGATACGCAGTATTTT. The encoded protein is CASSQEAGSTDTQYF.

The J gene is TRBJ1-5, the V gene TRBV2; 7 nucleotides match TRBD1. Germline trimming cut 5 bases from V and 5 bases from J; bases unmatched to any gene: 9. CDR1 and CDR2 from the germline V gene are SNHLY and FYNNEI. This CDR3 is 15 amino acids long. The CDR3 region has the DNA TGTGCCAGCAGTAAAGACAGGGTTAGGGATCAGCCCCAGCATTTT. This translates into CASSKDRVRDQPQHF.

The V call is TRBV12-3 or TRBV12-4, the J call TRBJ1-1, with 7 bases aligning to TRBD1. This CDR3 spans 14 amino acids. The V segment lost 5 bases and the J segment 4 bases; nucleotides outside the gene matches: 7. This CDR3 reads CASSPDRVRTEAFF. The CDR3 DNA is TGTGCCAGCAGTCCCGACAGGGTCCGCACTGAAGCTTTCTTT.

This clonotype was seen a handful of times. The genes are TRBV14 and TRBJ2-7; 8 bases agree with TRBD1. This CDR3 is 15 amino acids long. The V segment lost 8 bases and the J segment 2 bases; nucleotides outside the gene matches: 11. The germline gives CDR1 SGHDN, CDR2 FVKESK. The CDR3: CASALPGTGPYEQYF. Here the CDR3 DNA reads TGTGCCAGCGCGCTCCCCGGGACAGGACCCTACGAGCAGTACTTC.

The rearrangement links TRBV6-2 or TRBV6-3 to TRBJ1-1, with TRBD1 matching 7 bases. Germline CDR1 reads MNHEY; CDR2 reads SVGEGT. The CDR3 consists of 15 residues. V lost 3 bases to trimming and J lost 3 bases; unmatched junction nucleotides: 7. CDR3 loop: CASSYNRGRDTEAFF. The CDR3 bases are TGTGCCAGCAGTTATAATAGGGGGCGAGACACTGAAGCTTTCTTT.

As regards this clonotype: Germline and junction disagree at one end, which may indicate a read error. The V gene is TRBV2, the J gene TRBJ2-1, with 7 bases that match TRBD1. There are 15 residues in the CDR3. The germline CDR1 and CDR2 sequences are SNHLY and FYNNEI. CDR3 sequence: CASSDIVTGYNEQSF. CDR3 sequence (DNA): TGTGCCAGCAGTGATATTGTGACAGGGTACAATGAGCAGTCCTTC.

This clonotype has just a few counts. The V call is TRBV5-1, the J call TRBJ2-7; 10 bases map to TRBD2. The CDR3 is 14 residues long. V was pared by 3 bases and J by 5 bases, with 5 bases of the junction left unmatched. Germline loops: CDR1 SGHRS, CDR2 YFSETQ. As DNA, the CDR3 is TGCGCCAGCAGCTGGACCGGGACTAGCGACGAGCAGTACTTC. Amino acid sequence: CASSWTGTSDEQYF.

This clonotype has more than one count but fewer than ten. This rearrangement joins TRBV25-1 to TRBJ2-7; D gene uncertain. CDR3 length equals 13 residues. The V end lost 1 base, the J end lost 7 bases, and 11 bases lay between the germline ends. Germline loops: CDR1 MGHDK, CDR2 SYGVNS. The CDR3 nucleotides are TGTGCCAGCAGTGAATTGAGGCGGCAAGAGCAGTACTTC. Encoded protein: CASSELRRQEQYF.

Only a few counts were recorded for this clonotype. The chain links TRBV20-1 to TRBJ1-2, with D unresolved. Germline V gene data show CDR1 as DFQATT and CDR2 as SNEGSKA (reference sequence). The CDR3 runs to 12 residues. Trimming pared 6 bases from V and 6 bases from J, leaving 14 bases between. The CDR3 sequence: CSALSGWDGYTF. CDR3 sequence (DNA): TGCAGTGCCCTTTCCGGGTGGGATGGCTACACCTTC.

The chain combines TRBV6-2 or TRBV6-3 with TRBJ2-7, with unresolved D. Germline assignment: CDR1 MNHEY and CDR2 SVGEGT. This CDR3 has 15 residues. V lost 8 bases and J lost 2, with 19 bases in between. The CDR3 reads CASVGLASLAYEQYF. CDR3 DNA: TGTGCCAGCGTTGGATTAGCCTCACTTGCCTACGAGCAGTACTTC.

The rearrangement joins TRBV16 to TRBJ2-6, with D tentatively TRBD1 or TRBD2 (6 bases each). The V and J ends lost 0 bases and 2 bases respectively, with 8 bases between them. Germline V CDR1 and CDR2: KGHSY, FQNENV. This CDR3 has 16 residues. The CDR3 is CASSQSRGAGANVLTF. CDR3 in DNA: TGTGCCAGCAGCCAATCAAGGGGGGCTGGGGCCAACGTCCTGACTTTC.

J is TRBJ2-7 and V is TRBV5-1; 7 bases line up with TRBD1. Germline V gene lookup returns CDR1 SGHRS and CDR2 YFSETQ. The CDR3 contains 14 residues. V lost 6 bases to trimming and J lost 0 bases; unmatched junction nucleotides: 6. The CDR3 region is CASKTGDSSYEQYF. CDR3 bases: TGCGCCAGCAAGACCGGGGACAGCTCCTACGAGCAGTACTTC.

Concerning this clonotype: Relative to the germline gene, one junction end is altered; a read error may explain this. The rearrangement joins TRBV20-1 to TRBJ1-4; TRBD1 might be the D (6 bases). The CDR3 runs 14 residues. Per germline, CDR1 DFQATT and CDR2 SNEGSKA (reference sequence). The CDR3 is CSARGEQGNGKLFF. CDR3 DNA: TGCAGTGCTAGAGGCGAACAGGGTAATGGAAAACTGTTTTTT.

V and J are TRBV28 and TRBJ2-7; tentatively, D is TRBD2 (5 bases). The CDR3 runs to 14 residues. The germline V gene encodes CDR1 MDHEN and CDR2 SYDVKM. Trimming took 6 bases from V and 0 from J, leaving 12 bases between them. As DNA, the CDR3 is TGTGCCAGCAGAGCTCTAGGGAGCTCCTACGAGCAGTACTTC. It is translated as CASRALGSSYEQYF.

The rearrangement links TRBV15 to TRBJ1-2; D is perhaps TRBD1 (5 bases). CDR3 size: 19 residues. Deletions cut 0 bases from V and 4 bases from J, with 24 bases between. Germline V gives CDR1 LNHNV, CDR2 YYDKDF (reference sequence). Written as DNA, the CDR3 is TGTGCCACCAGCAGAGATTGGGGGACCACCGGGCAGTCCCTCTATGGCTACACCTTC. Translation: CATSRDWGTTGQSLYGYTF.

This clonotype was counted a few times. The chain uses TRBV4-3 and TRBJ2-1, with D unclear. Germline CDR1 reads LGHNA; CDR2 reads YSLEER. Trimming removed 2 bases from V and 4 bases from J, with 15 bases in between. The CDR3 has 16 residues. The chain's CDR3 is CASSQQVGGPYNEQFF. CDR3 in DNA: TGCGCCAGCAGCCAACAGGTGGGCGGACCTTACAATGAGCAGTTCTTC.

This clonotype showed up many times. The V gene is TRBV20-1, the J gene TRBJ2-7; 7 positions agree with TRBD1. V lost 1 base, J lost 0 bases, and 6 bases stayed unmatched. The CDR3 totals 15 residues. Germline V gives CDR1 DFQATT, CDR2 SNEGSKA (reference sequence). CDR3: CSARGGQYLSYEQYF. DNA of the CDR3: TGCAGTGCTAGAGGGGGACAGTACCTCTCCTACGAGCAGTACTTC.

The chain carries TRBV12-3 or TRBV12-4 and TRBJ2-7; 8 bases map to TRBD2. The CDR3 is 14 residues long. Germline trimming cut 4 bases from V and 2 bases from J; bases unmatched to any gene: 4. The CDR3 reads CASSSTGGAYEQYF. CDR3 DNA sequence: TGTGCCAGCAGTTCAACGGGAGGGGCCTACGAGCAGTACTTC.

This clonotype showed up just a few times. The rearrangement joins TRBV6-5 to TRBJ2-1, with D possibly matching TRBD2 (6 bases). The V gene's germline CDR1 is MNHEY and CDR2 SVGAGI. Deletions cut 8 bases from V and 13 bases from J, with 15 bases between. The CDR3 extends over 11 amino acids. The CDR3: CASRDRTIQFF. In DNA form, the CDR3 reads TGTGCCAGCCGTGATAGGACTATCCAGTTCTTC.

The CDR3 region is CATYYRGQDKNIQYF. The CDR3, as DNA: TGTGCCACTTACTACAGGGGCCAGGACAAAAACATTCAGTACTTC. The chain uses TRBV21-1 and TRBJ2-4; TRBD1, the table's D call, lacks a check against the DNA. TRBV21-1 is assigned pseudogene status. The CDR3 runs 15 residues.